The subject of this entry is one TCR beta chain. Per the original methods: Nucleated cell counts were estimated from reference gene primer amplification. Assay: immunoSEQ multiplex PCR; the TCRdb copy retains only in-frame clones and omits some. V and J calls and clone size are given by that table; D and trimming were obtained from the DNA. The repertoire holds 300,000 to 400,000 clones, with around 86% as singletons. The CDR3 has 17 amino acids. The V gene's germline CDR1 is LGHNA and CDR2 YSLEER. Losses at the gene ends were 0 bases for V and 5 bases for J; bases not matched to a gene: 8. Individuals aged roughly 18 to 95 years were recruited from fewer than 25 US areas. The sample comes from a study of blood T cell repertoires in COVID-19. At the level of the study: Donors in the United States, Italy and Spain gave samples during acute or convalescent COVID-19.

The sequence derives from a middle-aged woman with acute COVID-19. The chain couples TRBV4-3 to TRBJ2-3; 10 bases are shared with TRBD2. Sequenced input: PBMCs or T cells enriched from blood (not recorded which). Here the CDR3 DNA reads TGCGCCAGCAGCCAAGATGCGGCTAGCGGGGGAGTAGATACGCAGTATTTT. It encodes CASSQDAASGGVDTQYF.